Each of the 7 T cell receptor beta chains below was sequenced from the same sample in a study of T cell clonotyping in hematopoietic cell transplantation. Assay used: immunoSEQ multiplex PCR; TCRdb lists only in-frame clones, some missing. This sample has about 5,900 clones; 77% occur once, and the top ten carry 30% to 35%. Here the sequenced sample was PBMCs, taken 100 days after allogeneic stem cell transplant. The source is a female patient aged 30 to 45 who had an allogeneic stem cell transplant, so the T cells may come from the graft donor. Some clones in this sample may be carry-over from other donors' samples.

CDR3 region: CASSTTSGGYNEQFF. CDR3 DNA: TGTGCCAGCAGTACCACTAGCGGGGGATACAATGAGCAGTTCTTC. J is TRBJ2-1 and V is TRBV2; 11 bases line up with TRBD2. Germline V gives CDR1 SNHLY, CDR2 FYNNEI. The length of the CDR3 is 15 residues. V lost 5 bases to trimming and J lost 4 bases; unmatched junction nucleotides: 4.

V is TRBV4-3 and J is TRBJ2-6; a weak D match, TRBD2 (5 bases). Trimming stripped 0 bases from V and 4 bases from J, with 13 bases between. Germline-derived CDR1 and CDR2 are LGHNA and YSLEER. This CDR3 contains 17 residues. CDR3 in amino acids: CASSQEPIQRGANVLTF. CDR3 DNA: TGCGCCAGCAGCCAAGAACCCATCCAGCGGGGGGCCAACGTCCTGACTTTC.

The chain combines TRBV19 with TRBJ1-1; 10 bases map to TRBD1. This CDR3 has 16 amino acids. J was trimmed by 5 bases and V by 2 bases; bases with no gene match: 8. Looked up from germline, CDR1 is LNHDA and CDR2 is SQIVND (reference sequence). The CDR3 region is CASSIIKGQGRTEAFF. The CDR3 bases are TGTGCCAGTAGTATAATAAAGGGACAGGGGCGGACTGAAGCTTTCTTT.

In regard to this clone: Its ends do not fully match the called genes, so a read error is possible. The V gene is TRBV13, the J gene TRBJ2-5; tentatively, D is TRBD1 (6 bases). The CDR3 has 14 amino acids. Germline loops: CDR1 PRHDT, CDR2 FYEKMQ (reference sequence). The CDR3 DNA is TGTGCCAGCAGTTTAGGGGGATACCAAGAGACCCAGTACTTC. Protein: CASSLGGYQETQYF.

The chain carries TRBV29-1 and TRBJ1-1; 8 bases fit TRBD1. V was pared by 4 bases and J by 1 base, with 5 bases of the junction left unmatched. The germline gives CDR1 SQVTM, CDR2 ANQGSEA. The CDR3 loop spans 14 amino acids. Here the CDR3 reads CSVGSGTGNTEAFF. DNA for the CDR3: TGCAGCGTTGGTTCCGGGACAGGGAACACTGAAGCTTTCTTT.

The chain employs TRBV5-1 and TRBJ2-5, with 15 bases fitting TRBD2. With 2 bases clipped from V and 5 bases from J, the junction kept 7 bases outside the gene matches. Germline values: CDR1 SGHRS, CDR2 YFSETQ. This CDR3 region has 17 residues. The CDR3 DNA is TGCGCCAGCAGCTTCCGGACTAGCGGGGGGGCTGGGGAGACCCAGTACTTC. This codes for CASSFRTSGGAGETQYF. The complete variable domain, with remaining parts taken from reference TRBV5-1 and TRBJ2-5, reads KAGVTQTPRYLIKTRGQQVTLSCSPISGHRSVSWYQQTPGQGLQFLFEYFSETQRNKGNFPGRFSGRQFSNSRSEMNVSTLELGDSALYLCASSFRTSGGAGETQYFGPGTRLLVL.

This chain's CDR3 is CASSMRNRLNTYGYTF. In nucleotides, the CDR3 is TGTGCCAGTAGTATGCGAAACAGACTGAACACTTATGGCTACACCTTC. The rearrangement uses TRBV19 and TRBJ1-2; D ambiguous. V shed 3 bases and J shed 5 bases, with 19 bases lying between them. The CDR3 length is 16 residues. The V gene's germline CDR1 is LNHDA and CDR2 SQIVND (reference sequence).